These T cell receptor beta chains were read from a single sample in a study of T cell responses to AZD1222 COVID-19 vaccine. The method was immunoSEQ multiplex PCR; TCRdb's version includes in-frame clones alone and lacks a portion of them. The table lists roughly 70,000 clones, 60% to 85% of them singletons. The sample consisted of peripheral blood, taken on day 0 of MenACWY control vaccination. The receptors come from an adult in good health. CDR3s include the opening cysteine and the closing phenylalanine or tryptophan. A D gene is named only where the DNA matches it firmly. Not all rows give a size; the values are once, few, many and, for expanded clones, a class.

CDR3nt	CDR3aa	d_gene	j_gene	abundance	v_gene
TGTGCCAGCAGCATCCGGGACAGGCCTTCCTACGAGCAGTACTTC	CASSIRDRPSYEQYF	TRBD1	TRBJ2-7	.	TRBV5-6
TGTGCCAGTAGTAATCCGGGACAGCTCAAGTATGGCTACACCTTC	CASSNPGQLKYGYTF	TRBD1	TRBJ1-2	few	TRBV19
TGTGCCAGCAGCAATAATGGCGGGGGGGACTACAATGAGCAGTTCTTC	CASSNNGGGDYNEQFF	TRBD2	TRBJ2-1	.	TRBV9
TGTGCCTGGAGTGGGGGCAGGGGGCTAACTAATGAAAAACTGTTTTTT	CAWSGGRGLTNEKLFF	TRBD1	TRBJ1-4	.	TRBV30
TGTGCCAGCAGCCCTCCGGGGGGGGAAGAGACCCAGTACTTC	CASSPPGGEETQYF	TRBD2	TRBJ2-5	.	TRBV7-2
TGTGCCTGGAGGACAGGGGGGACCTACAATGAGCAGTTCTTC	CAWRTGGTYNEQFF	TRBD1	TRBJ2-1	few	TRBV30
TGCAGCGTTTTCGCTCAGGGCCTATCGGAGACCCAGTACTTC	CSVFAQGLSETQYF	.	TRBJ2-5	.	TRBV29-1
TGCGCCAGCAGCTTGCGATCGGCAGGGAGTGACTATGGCTACACCTTC	CASSLRSAGSDYGYTF	.	TRBJ1-2	.	TRBV5-1
TGTGCCAGCAGCTGGAAAAGACCGGGACTAGCGCCCACAGATACGCAGTATTTT	CASSWKRPGLAPTDTQYF	TRBD2	TRBJ2-3	.	TRBV7-8
TGTGCCAGCAGTTTAGTTTCCTCCGAGCAGTACTTC	CASSLVSSEQYF	.	TRBJ2-7	.	TRBV12-3/TRBV12-4
TGTGCCAGCAGTCGTACAACAGGGGCAGGGGAGCTGTTTTTT	CASSRTTGAGELFF	TRBD1	TRBJ2-2	.	TRBV7-2
TGCAGTGCTAGTTTTAGCGGGAGGTTTGAGACCCAGTACTTC	CSASFSGRFETQYF	TRBD2	TRBJ2-5	.	TRBV20-1
TGTGCCAGCAGTTTTGGGGAATCCGGCTACAGAGACTATAGCAATCAGCCCCAGCATTTT	CASSFGESGYRDYSNQPQHF	.	TRBJ1-5	once	TRBV27
TGTGCCAGCAGTGATCAGGGTCTCTCCTACGAGCAGTACTTC	CASSDQGLSYEQYF	.	TRBJ2-7	.	TRBV2
TGTGCCAGTAGTCCCGGACAGAATTATGGCTACACCTTC	CASSPGQNYGYTF	.	TRBJ1-2	.	TRBV19
TGTGCCTGGGGCGAGGGGGTCGAGCAGTACTTC	CAWGEGVEQYF	.	TRBJ2-7	once	TRBV30
TGTGCCTGGAGTGCGACAGGGGCCCTTGGCTACACCTTC	CAWSATGALGYTF	TRBD1	TRBJ1-2	few	TRBV30
TGTGCCAGCTCACCGGTGAGGGAATCAAATTCACCCCTCCACTTT	CASSPVRESNSPLHF	.	TRBJ1-6	.	TRBV18
TGTGCCAGCAGTTTAGTCCAGGGAGGGGAAAATTCACCCCTCCACTTT	CASSLVQGGENSPLHF	.	TRBJ1-6	.	TRBV27
TGTGCCAGCAGCCAGGGACAGAACACTGAAGCTTTCTTT	CASSQGQNTEAFF	.	TRBJ1-1	.	TRBV7-3
TGCAGCGTTGAATCCCAACCGATGAACACTGAAGCTTTCTTT	CSVESQPMNTEAFF	.	TRBJ1-1	.	TRBV29-1
TGCAGTGCTAGTTTGGGGATAAGCACAGATACGCAGTATTTT	CSASLGISTDTQYF	.	TRBJ2-3	.	TRBV20-1
TGTGCCAGCAGTGGTTTCCCCGCTGGGGAGCAGTTCTTC	CASSGFPAGEQFF	.	TRBJ2-1	few	TRBV2
TGTGCCACCAGTGATTCGGCAGGCGTCTATGGCTACACCTTC	CATSDSAGVYGYTF	.	TRBJ1-2	.	TRBV24-1
TGTGCCAGCTCACTCGACAGGGTTGGGAGCACAGATACGCAGTATTTT	CASSLDRVGSTDTQYF	TRBD1	TRBJ2-3	.	TRBV18
TGCGCCAGCAGCTCACCGGGACAGTACAATGAGCAGTTCTTC	CASSSPGQYNEQFF	TRBD1	TRBJ2-1	few	TRBV5-1
TGCAGTGCTAGTCCTAACCCGGGGGGGTTCAATCAGCCCCAGCATTTT	CSASPNPGGFNQPQHF	.	TRBJ1-5	few	TRBV20-1
TGTGCCAGTAACGAGGGAGACTCCAGCACAGATACGCAGTATTTT	CASNEGDSSTDTQYF	.	TRBJ2-3	.	TRBV19
TGTGCTTCCCGACCCGGGGGAAGTAGTAATTCACCCCTCCACTTT	CASRPGGSSNSPLHF	.	TRBJ1-6	.	TRBV10-3
TGTGCCAGCAGCTTATTAAGCCGGCCCTATGGCTACACCTTC	CASSLLSRPYGYTF	.	TRBJ1-2	.	TRBV5-7
TGTGCCAGCAGCTTTTCCCCCGGGGGGCGGGATACGCAGTATTTT	CASSFSPGGRDTQYF	.	TRBJ2-3	.	TRBV5-6
TGTGCCAGCAGCACTCCGACCCAACCGGGACAGGTTAACAATGAGCAGTTCTTC	CASSTPTQPGQVNNEQFF	TRBD1	TRBJ2-1	.	TRBV7-9
TGTGCCAGTAGTGTAGCAGATACGCAGTATTTT	CASSVADTQYF	.	TRBJ2-3	.	TRBV19
TGTGCCAGCAGCGTAGATGGCGGGGGGCGCTTCGGCGGGGAGCTGTTTTTT	CASSVDGGGRFGGELFF	TRBD2	TRBJ2-2	.	TRBV9
TGTGCCTGGAGTTCCCCACATGAAGCTTTCTTT	CAWSSPHEAFF	.	TRBJ1-1	.	TRBV30
TGCGCCAGCAGCTTGAACTCGGACCGTACCTATAATTCACCCCTCCACTTT	CASSLNSDRTYNSPLHF	.	TRBJ1-6	.	TRBV5-1
TGTGCCAGCCAGAAAGGGGGCGCGGGGGAAAAACTGTTTTTT	CASQKGGAGEKLFF	TRBD1	TRBJ1-4	once	TRBV7-9
TGTGCCAGCTCAAAAGACAGAAATCAGCCCCAGCATTTT	CASSKDRNQPQHF	.	TRBJ1-5	.	TRBV18
TGTGCCAGCAGCGTAGGGGTAGGTGGAAACACCATATATTTT	CASSVGVGGNTIYF	.	TRBJ1-3	.	TRBV9
TGTGCCAGTAGTACGGTGGGTCAAGAGACCCAGTACTTC	CASSTVGQETQYF	.	TRBJ2-5	.	TRBV19
TGTGCCAGCAGTTACTCAGGGACAGGGTGGAATGAGCAGTTCTTC	CASSYSGTGWNEQFF	TRBD1	TRBJ2-1	.	TRBV6-2/TRBV6-3
TGTGCCAGCAGTTCTGGCGGCTACGAGCAGTACTTC	CASSSGGYEQYF	.	TRBJ2-7	.	TRBV6-5
TGTGCCAGCAGCGGACAGTGGGGGGCTGGGGGCTACACCTTC	CASSGQWGAGGYTF	.	TRBJ1-2	.	TRBV7-2
TGTGCCAGCTCCCCGACCTACGAGCAGTACTTC	CASSPTYEQYF	.	TRBJ2-7	few	TRBV2
TGTGCCAGCAGCAAATGGACTAGCTCGACAGATACGCAGTATTTT	CASSKWTSSTDTQYF	TRBD2	TRBJ2-3	.	TRBV11-2
TGTGCCAGCAGTGAGGGGGCTAATGAAAAACTGTTTTTT	CASSEGANEKLFF	.	TRBJ1-4	.	TRBV2
TGCGCCAGCAGCTTGTCCGGGGGGACCACTGAAGCTTTCTTT	CASSLSGGTTEAFF	.	TRBJ1-1	once	TRBV5-1
TGTGCCAGCAGTTTGAGGGAGAACACTGAAGCTTTCTTT	CASSLRENTEAFF	.	TRBJ1-1	once	TRBV12-3/TRBV12-4
TGTGCCAGCAGCTCCAGGGGGAATCAGCCCCAGCATTTT	CASSSRGNQPQHF	TRBD1	TRBJ1-5	few	TRBV11-2
TGTGCCAGCAGCCCGGGGGCGCTGGACACTGAAGCTTTCTTT	CASSPGALDTEAFF	.	TRBJ1-1	.	TRBV5-4
TGTGCCAGCAGCTTCAGGACTAGCGGGGGATCTGGGGCCAACGTCCTGACTTTC	CASSFRTSGGSGANVLTF	TRBD2	TRBJ2-6	.	TRBV5-6
TGTGCCAGCAGCCAGGGGCCACTGCCCACCTCCTACGAGCAGTACTTC	CASSQGPLPTSYEQYF	.	TRBJ2-7	.	TRBV3-1/TRBV3-2
TGTGCCAGCAGTGAAGGGACCGGGACGCCTAACGAGCAGTACTTC	CASSEGTGTPNEQYF	.	TRBJ2-7	.	TRBV25-1
TGTGCCAGCAGCCAAGATCGAGGGGGGGCCTACAATGAGCAGTTCTTC	CASSQDRGGAYNEQFF	.	TRBJ2-1	few	TRBV4-2
TGTGCCAGCAGCTCCGTAGGGGGACTGGGCTCCTATAATTCACCCCTCCACTTT	CASSSVGGLGSYNSPLHF	.	TRBJ1-6	.	TRBV27
TGTGCCAGCAGTCCGACAGAGCCCCATTCACCCCTCCACTTT	CASSPTEPHSPLHF	.	TRBJ1-6	once	TRBV2
TGTGCCATCAGTGACCCTGGACAGGGATCCTATGGCTACACCTTC	CAISDPGQGSYGYTF	TRBD1	TRBJ1-2	.	TRBV10-3
TGCGCCAGCTTACCAGGCACGGAGAATGGCTACACCTTC	CASLPGTENGYTF	.	TRBJ1-2	.	TRBV23-1
TGTGCCAGCAGTTACTCGAGAGGGTCTAATGAAAAACTGTTTTTT	CASSYSRGSNEKLFF	.	TRBJ1-4	.	TRBV6-6
TGTGCCAGCAGGAGTAGCGGGGATAACTACGAGCAGTACTTC	CASRSSGDNYEQYF	TRBD2	TRBJ2-7	.	TRBV6-5